One sample yielded the 11 T cell receptor beta chains listed below, sequenced in a study of vaccination and CD4 T cells after COVID-19. Antigen specificity for these receptors is unknown. Cultured CD4+ T cells had their DNA profiled by the Oncomine TCR Beta short-read assay. TCRdb re-analysed the PCR reads in MiXCR, keeping a single row per CDR3 protein. Among roughly 20,000 distinct CDR3 sequences listed, 55% were seen once. The treatment denotes: approximately 9-day PBMC culture with coronavirus spike peptide pools or control peptides (ViraFEST assay). Sequenced: CD4+ T cells from blood, cultured in vitro. The receptors were gathered from a human donor who had recovered from COVID-19.

This clonotype was counted a few times. The CDR3 bases are TGTGCCAGCAGTTTAACATGGCCCGAGGGCCTTCAGTACTTC. Its translation is CASSLTWPEGLQYF. This chain connects TRBV27 to TRBJ2-4, with D possibly being TRBD2 (5 bases). Between the trimmed V and J ends, which lost 2 bases and 11 bases, there was a span of 16 bases. Per germline, CDR1 MNHEY and CDR2 SMNVEV (reference sequence). The CDR3 consists of 14 residues.

This chain connects TRBV18 to TRBJ1-2; 8 bases fit TRBD1. Trimming at V came to 5 bases and at J to 3 bases, leaving 11 bases not matched to a gene. The CDR3 is 16 residues long. Germline CDR1 KGHSH, CDR2 LQKENI. The CDR3 loop reads CASSERTGRVDYGYTF. The CDR3 coding sequence is TGTGCCAGCTCAGAACGGACAGGGAGGGTTGACTATGGCTACACCTTC.

In DNA, the CDR3 is TGCAGTGCTAGGACAGGGGGAGAGACCCAGTACTTC. Translating it yields CSARTGGETQYF. The V and J genes are TRBV20-1 and TRBJ2-5, with 9 bases matching TRBD1. The CDR3 has 12 residues. V gave up 3 bases and J gave up 4 bases; unmatched junction bases: 0. Germline V CDR1 and CDR2: DFQATT, SNEGSKA (reference sequence).

This clonotype was found a few times. The rearrangement joins TRBV24-1 to TRBJ2-3; no firm D call. The V and J ends lost 7 bases and 3 bases respectively, with 4 bases between them. Germline V CDR1 and CDR2: KGHDR, SFDVKD. The CDR3 totals 11 residues. The CDR3 reads CATSRTDTQYF. For the CDR3, the DNA is TGTGCCACCAGCCGAACAGATACGCAGTATTTT.

This chain uses TRBV5-1 with TRBJ2-1; tentative D call: TRBD1 (6 bases). Looked up from germline, CDR1 is SGHRS and CDR2 is YFSETQ. The CDR3 covers 15 residues. Deletions cut 1 base from V and 0 bases from J, with 8 bases between. The CDR3 is CASSLQGGSYNEQFF. CDR3 bases: TGCGCCAGCAGCTTGCAAGGGGGCTCCTACAATGAGCAGTTCTTC.

DNA for the CDR3: TGTGCCAGCAGCCCAAACGCCGGGACAGCCCAAGAGACCCAGTACTTC. This codes for CASSPNAGTAQETQYF. The rearrangement uses TRBV5-4 and TRBJ2-5, with 7 bases lining up with TRBD1. The V segment lost 4 bases and the J segment 1 base; nucleotides outside the gene matches: 10. The germline V gene encodes CDR1 SGHNT and CDR2 YYREEE (reference sequence). The CDR3 spans 16 residues.

In this sample, this clonotype turned up once. The chain's CDR3 is CASSLEGLNEKLFF. The CDR3 coding sequence is TGTGCCAGCAGCTTAGAAGGGCTTAATGAAAAACTGTTTTTT. The rearrangement joins TRBV7-9 to TRBJ1-4; D remains unclear. The CDR3 extends over 14 amino acids. Per germline, CDR1 SEHNR and CDR2 FQNEAQ (reference sequence). Deletions cut 1 base from V and 4 bases from J, with 7 bases between. The whole variable domain, remainder taken from reference TRBV7-9 and TRBJ1-4, is DTGVSQNPRHKITKRGQNVTFRCDPISEHNRLYWYRQTLGQGPEFLTYFQNEAQLEKSRLLSDRFSAERPKGSFSTLEIQRTEQGDSAMYLCASSLEGLNEKLFFGSGTQLSVL.

This chain uses TRBV28 with TRBJ1-6; D gene uncertain. Germline V lookup: CDR1 MDHEN, CDR2 SYDVKM. This CDR3 has 15 residues. Trimming pared 2 bases from V and 7 bases from J, leaving 12 bases between. In DNA form, the CDR3 reads TGTGCCAGCAGTTTAGTGGTCCCACCGAATTCACCCCTCCACTTT. It translates to CASSLVVPPNSPLHF.

The gene calls are TRBV2 and TRBJ2-3; the match to TRBD2 covers 13 bases. Germline CDR1 reads SNHLY; CDR2 reads FYNNEI. The CDR3 contains 16 residues. J gave up 3 bases and V 6 bases, and 6 bases lay outside the gene matches. The CDR3 here is CASRRTSGSLTDTQYF. CDR3 sequence (DNA): TGTGCCAGCAGGAGGACTAGCGGGAGTTTGACAGATACGCAGTATTTT.

In DNA form, the CDR3 reads TGCAGTGCTAGAGCGGGGGGCGGCGGCGGGGAGCTGTTTTTT. This translates into CSARAGGGGGELFF. The chain recombines TRBV20-1 with TRBJ2-2; D may be TRBD2 (7 bases). This CDR3 is built from 14 residues. Germline CDR1 and CDR2: DFQATT and SNEGSKA (reference sequence). With 1 base removed from V and 7 bases from J, the gap between germline ends came to 13 bases.

V is TRBV6-5 and J is TRBJ2-5; no reliable D call. V was cut by 2 bases and J by 4 bases, with 8 bases left in between. Germline values: CDR1 MNHEY, CDR2 SVGAGI. CDR3 length equals 13 residues. CDR3 DNA sequence: TGTGCCAGCAGTTACGGTTTCCGAGAGACCCAGTACTTC. Translating gives CASSYGFRETQYF.